The 21 T cell receptor beta chains in this list originate from one sample, sequenced in a study of PD-1 blockade in classical Hodgkin lymphoma. The time point is: cycle 4 day 1 (C4D1), after less than seven weeks of nivolumab. Each patient relapsed following autologous stem cell transplantation, and prior brentuximab vedotin exposure differed. Profiled with immunoSEQ multiplex PCR; TCRdb holds only in-frame clones, not every one. The sample records roughly 39,000 clones, around 80% being singletons. Sample: peripheral blood mononuclear cells (PBMCs), taken before the fourth cycle of nivolumab. The receptors were sampled from a human donor with classical Hodgkin lymphoma.

This clone was recorded a few times. Other DNA sequences within the sample encode an identical CDR3. The rearrangement uses TRBV4-1 and TRBJ1-5; D uncertain. Trimming pared 1 base from V and 4 bases from J, leaving 5 bases between. Germline V lookup: CDR1 MGHRA, CDR2 YSYEKL. The CDR3 contains 13 residues. The CDR3 here is CASSQGRNQPQHF. CDR3 nucleotide sequence: TGCGCCAGCAGCCAAGGGAGAAATCAGCCCCAGCATTTT.

V is TRBV5-1 and J is TRBJ1-2; maybe TRBD1 (5 bases). Deletions cut 0 bases from V and 5 bases from J, with 14 bases between. The CDR3 loop spans 15 amino acids. Germline V lookup: CDR1 SGHRS, CDR2 YFSETQ. The CDR3 nucleotides read TGCGCCAGCAGCTTGGTGGGGGGTAATCGGTATGGCTACACCTTC. Its protein is CASSLVGGNRYGYTF.

CDR3 amino acids: CASSPSGGTGRTQYF. The CDR3, as DNA: TGTGCCAGCAGTCCTAGCGGGGGGACCGGAAGGACCCAGTACTTC. The chain joins TRBV6-5 to TRBJ2-5; 11 nucleotides match TRBD2. Germline trimming cut 5 bases from V and 7 bases from J; bases unmatched to any gene: 9. This CDR3 spans 15 amino acids. Germline assignment: CDR1 MNHEY and CDR2 SVGAGI.

The chain has TRBV11-2 and TRBJ2-1, with 7 bases identical to TRBD2. V lost 2 bases to trimming and J lost 6 bases; unmatched junction nucleotides: 7. Germline CDR1 SGHAT, CDR2 FQNNGV. The CDR3 runs to 15 residues. CDR3 nucleotides: TGTGCCAGCAGCTTATACCCGGGAGGAGGCAATGAGCAGTTCTTC. Translating gives CASSLYPGGGNEQFF.

The J gene is TRBJ2-7, the V gene TRBV4-3, with D perhaps matching TRBD1 or TRBD2 (5 bases each). CDR3 size: 15 residues. Germline CDR1 reads LGHNA; CDR2 reads YSLEER. V lost 3 bases and J lost 2, with 14 bases in between. CDR3 in DNA: TGCGCCAGCAGCCAGGTACCGGGACGGGCCTACGAGCAGTACTTC. The encoded protein is CASSQVPGRAYEQYF.

This chain connects TRBV5-6 to TRBJ1-5; 9 nucleotides agree with TRBD1. The ends lost 4 bases at V and 7 bases at J; junction bases unmatched: 6. Per germline, CDR1 SGHDT and CDR2 YYEEEE. The CDR3 is 14 amino acids. The CDR3 sequence: CASSDGTGPQPQHF. Written as DNA, the CDR3 is TGTGCCAGCAGCGACGGGACAGGGCCCCAGCCCCAGCATTTT.

The V call is TRBV28, the J call TRBJ2-7, with 9 bases identical to TRBD2. CDR1 is MDHEN and CDR2 is SYDVKM in the germline V gene. The CDR3 spans 12 residues. Unmatched junction bases numbered 1, after V lost 6 bases and J lost 4 bases. The CDR3 DNA follows: TGTGCCAGCAGGGGACTAGCTTACGAGCAGTACTTC. This codes for CASRGLAYEQYF. Supplemented by reference TRBV28 and TRBJ2-7, the full variable domain reads DVKVTQSSRYLVKRTGEKVFLECVQDMDHENMFWYRQDPGLGLRLIYFSYDVKMKEKGDIPEGYSVSREKKERFSLILESASTNQTSMYLCASRGLAYEQYFGPGTRLTVT.

The rearrangement links TRBV14 to TRBJ2-3; weak D call: TRBD1 (5 bases). The V gene's germline CDR1 is SGHDN and CDR2 FVKESK. The V end lost 1 base, the J end lost 2 bases, and 10 bases lay between the germline ends. The CDR3 runs to 15 residues. CDR3 region: CASSQGTSITDTQYF. The CDR3 region has the DNA TGTGCCAGCAGCCAAGGGACAAGTATCACAGATACGCAGTATTTT.

The chain recombines TRBV5-1 with TRBJ2-1; 10 nucleotides line up with TRBD1. Losses at the gene ends were 5 bases for V and 6 bases for J; bases not matched to a gene: 5. Germline V gene lookup returns CDR1 SGHRS and CDR2 YFSETQ. This CDR3 region has 14 residues. The CDR3 sequence: CASRTGQGSNEQFF. As DNA, the CDR3 is TGCGCCAGCAGAACGGGACAGGGGAGCAATGAGCAGTTCTTC.

The chain links TRBV4-3 to TRBJ2-5; a possible D gene is TRBD2 (5 bases). The CDR3 contains 16 residues. V lost 4 bases, J lost 5 bases, and 20 bases lay in between. Germline V CDR1 and CDR2: LGHNA, YSLEER. Here the CDR3 reads CASSPASGGLRETQYF. The DNA of the CDR3 is TGCGCCAGCAGCCCAGCCAGTGGAGGACTGCGGGAGACCCAGTACTTC.

The CDR3 spells CASSLSGGGVDEQYF. CDR3 bases: TGCGCCAGCAGCTTGTCGGGAGGAGGGGTTGACGAGCAGTACTTC. V usage is TRBV5-1 and J usage is TRBJ2-7, with 7 bases fitting TRBD2. CDR1 and CDR2 from the germline V gene are SGHRS and YFSETQ. V gave up 1 base and J gave up 5 bases; unmatched junction bases: 9. The CDR3 runs 15 residues.

This chain links TRBV7-6 with TRBJ1-1; no clear D. CDR3 length: 13 amino acids. CDR1 SGHVS and CDR2 FNYEAQ come from the germline V gene. V lost 2 bases, J lost 2 bases, and 6 bases lay in between. CDR3 residues: CASSLRPNTEAFF. The CDR3 coding sequence is TGTGCCAGCAGCTTACGACCTAACACTGAAGCTTTCTTT.

This clone turned up a few times. The J gene is TRBJ1-2, the V gene TRBV5-1; 8 bases agree with TRBD1. The trim removed 0 bases at V and 8 bases at J, leaving 3 bases unmatched. From germline, CDR1 is SGHRS and CDR2 YFSETQ. The CDR3 has 13 residues. CDR3 in DNA: TGCGCCAGCAGCTTGGCGGACAGGGAAGGCTACACCTTC. It translates to CASSLADREGYTF.

This chain links TRBV15 with TRBJ1-5, with TRBD1 matching over 10 bases. The trim removed 6 bases at V and 4 bases at J, leaving 3 bases unmatched. This CDR3 has 14 amino acids. Germline V gene sequence: CDR1 LNHNV, CDR2 YYDKDF (reference sequence). CDR3 protein: CATSRDRGNQPQHF. In DNA form, the CDR3 reads TGTGCCACCAGTAGGGACAGGGGAAATCAGCCCCAGCATTTT.

The rearrangement links TRBV19 to TRBJ1-2, with D unclear. From germline, CDR1 is LNHDA and CDR2 SQIVND (reference sequence). Trimming shortened V by 8 bases and J by 7 bases, and 20 bases separated the two germline ends. This CDR3 region has 14 residues. The CDR3 nucleotides are TGTGCCAGTTCCCTGAAGAGGGTGAGCACTGGCTACACCTTC. Encoded protein: CASSLKRVSTGYTF.

The chain uses TRBV29-1 and TRBJ2-6, with unresolved D. CDR1 and CDR2 (germline): SQVTM, ANQGSEA. There are 17 residues in the CDR3. Trimming removed 4 bases at V and 0 bases at J, with 16 bases between. The DNA for the CDR3 is TGCAGCGTTGGTGAAGGAAGTCTTTTCTCTGGGGCCAACGTCCTGACTTTC. Its protein is CSVGEGSLFSGANVLTF.

The J gene is TRBJ1-2, the V gene TRBV5-6; D is possibly TRBD1 (5 bases). Germline CDR1 SGHDT, CDR2 YYEEEE. The CDR3 extends over 13 amino acids. V gave up 4 bases and J gave up 7 bases, with 14 bases separating them. For the CDR3, the DNA is TGTGCCAGCAGCCCCCAGGGAACAGGTGGCTACACCTTC. Translated, it gives CASSPQGTGGYTF.

This CDR3 is CASSLRFYGYTF. The CDR3 nucleotides are TGTGCCAGCAGCTTGCGGTTTTATGGCTACACCTTC. The V gene is TRBV7-2, the J gene TRBJ1-2; D is unclear. Germline CDR1 SGHTA, CDR2 FQGNSA. Trimming left V 3 bases short and J 5 bases short, with 7 bases between. The CDR3 runs to 12 residues. The full variable domain, in which reference TRBV7-2 and TRBJ1-2 provide the parts outside the CDR3, is GAGVSQSPSNKVTEKGKDVELRCDPISGHTALYWYRQSLGQGLEFLIYFQGNSAPDKSGLPSDRFSAERTGGSVSTLTIQRTQQEDSAVYLCASSLRFYGYTFGSGTRLTVV.

This clone was counted a few times. The chain combines TRBV9 with TRBJ1-5, with D tentatively TRBD1 (5 bases). This CDR3 region has 14 residues. Germline V gene data show CDR1 as SGDLS and CDR2 as YYNGEE. The ends were cut back, 3 bases at V and 1 base at J, with 8 bases in the middle. The CDR3 coding sequence is TGTGCCAGCAGCGGCGGGGGAAGCAATCAGCCCCAGCATTTT. It encodes CASSGGGSNQPQHF.

In this sample, this clone is medium-sized. The V call is TRBV18, the J call TRBJ1-6; 9 bases align to TRBD1. CDR1 and CDR2 (germline): KGHSH, LQKENI. CDR3 length equals 16 residues. Germline trimming cut 3 bases from V and 8 bases from J; bases unmatched to any gene: 8. The CDR3 sequence: CASSPYPGQGDSPLHF. The DNA of the CDR3 is TGTGCCAGCTCACCTTATCCGGGACAGGGTGATTCACCCCTCCACTTT.

This clone was seen at least ten times. The chain links TRBV2 to TRBJ1-4; D may be TRBD1 (5 bases). With 1 base removed from V and 4 bases from J, the gap between germline ends came to 13 bases. The CDR3 consists of 16 residues. CDR1 SNHLY and CDR2 FYNNEI come from the germline V gene. The CDR3 bases are TGTGCCAGCAGTGAAGGGACACTAAGGGGTAATGAAAAACTGTTTTTT. It translates to CASSEGTLRGNEKLFF.